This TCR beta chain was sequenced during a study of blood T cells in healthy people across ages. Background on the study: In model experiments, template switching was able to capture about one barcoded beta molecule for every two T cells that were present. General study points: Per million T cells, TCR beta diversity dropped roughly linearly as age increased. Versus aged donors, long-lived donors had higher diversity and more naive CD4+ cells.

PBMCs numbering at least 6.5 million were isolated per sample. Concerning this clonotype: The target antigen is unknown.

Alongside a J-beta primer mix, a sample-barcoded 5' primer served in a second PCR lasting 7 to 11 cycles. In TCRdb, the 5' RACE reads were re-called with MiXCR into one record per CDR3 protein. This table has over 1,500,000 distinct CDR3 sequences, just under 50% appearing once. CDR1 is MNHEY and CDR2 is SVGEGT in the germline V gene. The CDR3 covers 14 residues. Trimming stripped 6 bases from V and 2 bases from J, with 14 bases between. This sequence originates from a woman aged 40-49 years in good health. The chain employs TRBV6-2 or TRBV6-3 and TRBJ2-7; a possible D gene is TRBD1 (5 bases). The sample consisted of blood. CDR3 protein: CASSSRVRTYEQYF. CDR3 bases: TGTGCCAGCAGCTCCAGGGTTCGCACCTACGAGCAGTACTTC.